These 10 T cell receptor beta chains originate from one sample sequenced in a study of T cell responses to AZD1222 COVID-19 vaccine. Some clones are missing from TCRdb's copy, which holds only in-frame ones; the method was immunoSEQ multiplex PCR. The data contain some 120,000 clones, 90% to 95% of them singletons. Sequencing used peripheral blood, obtained on day 0 of AZD1222 vaccination. The receptors come from an adult in good health.

The CDR3: CATSGRTGGSTDTQYF. In DNA form, the CDR3 reads TGTGCCACCAGCGGCCGGACAGGGGGTAGCACAGATACGCAGTATTTT. The rearrangement joins TRBV15 to TRBJ2-3, with 10 nucleotides matching TRBD1. The germline V gene encodes CDR1 LNHNV and CDR2 YYDKDF (reference sequence). This CDR3 is 16 amino acids long. The V gene end was trimmed by 5 bases and the J gene end by 0 bases; junction bases not matched to a gene: 5.

This clone was seen only a few times. The chain is built from TRBV19 and TRBJ1-5, with 11 bases that match TRBD1. Losses at the gene ends were 4 bases for V and 14 bases for J; bases not matched to a gene: 13. Germline CDR1 and CDR2: LNHDA and SQIVND (reference sequence). The CDR3 covers 15 residues. Here the CDR3 DNA reads TGTGCCAGTAGTAAATCGGGACAGGGGGATTTGTGGAAGCATTTT. Its protein is CASSKSGQGDLWKHF.

V gene TRBV5-1 combines with J gene TRBJ1-1; 7 nucleotides align to TRBD1. The length of the CDR3 is 18 residues. J gave up 1 base and V 4 bases, and 16 bases lay outside the gene matches. From germline, CDR1 is SGHRS and CDR2 YFSETQ. Written as DNA, the CDR3 is TGCGCCAGCAGCCCTAGTACAGGGGTTACGGTTTGGAACACTGAAGCTTTCTTT. It encodes CASSPSTGVTVWNTEAFF. The full variable domain, its missing parts supplied by reference TRBV5-1 and TRBJ1-1, is KAGVTQTPRYLIKTRGQQVTLSCSPISGHRSVSWYQQTPGQGLQFLFEYFSETQRNKGNFPGRFSGRQFSNSRSEMNVSTLELGDSALYLCASSPSTGVTVWNTEAFFGQGTRLTVV.

The V and J genes are TRBV11-2 and TRBJ2-4, with D maybe TRBD1 (5 bases). CDR1 SGHAT and CDR2 FQNNGV come from the germline V gene. With 8 bases removed from V and 4 bases from J, the gap between germline ends came to 9 bases. CDR3 length: 12 residues. CDR3 sequence (DNA): TGTGCCAGCCTAGACAGAAAAAACATTCAGTACTTC. It yields the protein CASLDRKNIQYF.

CDR3 sequence (DNA): TGTGCCAGCAGCTCGGCAGGACGTGGCCGGGAAAAACTGTTTTTT. Translating it yields CASSSAGRGREKLFF. V usage is TRBV7-9 and J usage is TRBJ1-4; D is ambiguous. This CDR3 comprises 15 residues. V lost 4 bases and J 8 bases, leaving 17 bases between the germline ends. The germline CDR1 and CDR2 sequences are SEHNR and FQNEAQ (reference sequence).

The chain carries TRBV7-9 and TRBJ1-6; TRBD1 might be the D (5 bases). There are 14 residues in the CDR3. Germline lookup yields CDR1 SEHNR and CDR2 FQNEAQ (reference sequence). V was clipped by 1 base and J by 10 bases, with 11 bases between them. CDR3 sequence: CASSLVGTGSPLHF. The CDR3 nucleotides are TGTGCCAGCAGCTTAGTGGGGACCGGATCACCCCTCCACTTT.

The chain employs TRBV3-1 (or the pseudogene TRBV3-2) and TRBJ2-2; TRBD2 matches at 8 bases. The CDR3 consists of 16 residues. The germline gives CDR1 LGHDT, CDR2 YNNKEL (reference sequence). V dropped 1 base and J dropped 7; count of bases not matched to a gene: 8. CDR3 bases: TGTGCCAGCAGCCAAGTCGGCGGGAGGTCTGGCGGGGAGCTGTTTTTT. This gives the protein CASSQVGGRSGGELFF.

The genes are TRBV28 and TRBJ1-1; D gene unclear. V was pared by 5 bases and J by 5 bases, with 18 bases between. From germline, CDR1 is MDHEN and CDR2 SYDVKM. This CDR3 spans 15 amino acids. The CDR3 spells CASSLRRVVWTEAFF. CDR3 DNA sequence: TGTGCCAGCAGTCTCCGTCGCGTGGTTTGGACTGAAGCTTTCTTT.

The chain uses TRBV29-1 and TRBJ1-2; D not certain. Germline CDR1 reads SQVTM; CDR2 reads ANQGSEA. The CDR3 sequence is 15 residues long. Deletions cut 7 bases from V and 6 bases from J, with 24 bases between. CDR3 amino acids: CSAIGVRSWVDGYTF. As DNA, the CDR3 is TGCAGCGCCATAGGAGTCAGGAGTTGGGTAGATGGCTACACCTTC.

This clone has a single count. The V and J genes are TRBV5-1 and TRBJ2-4, with D maybe TRBD1 (6 bases). Germline V gene lookup returns CDR1 SGHRS and CDR2 YFSETQ. V lost 4 bases and J lost 5, with 22 bases in between. The CDR3 is 17 residues long. The CDR3 spells CASSPTRLDRPQNIQYF. The CDR3 region has the DNA TGCGCCAGCAGCCCAACACGGTTAGACAGGCCCCAAAACATTCAGTACTTC.